This T cell receptor beta chain was profiled in a study of blood T cell repertoires in COVID-19. Background on the study: Sample material is recorded as cDNA or gDNA derived from T cells, B-cell-depleted T cells, or PBMCs.

The CDR3 extends over 16 amino acids. Germline V gene sequence: CDR1 LNHDA, CDR2 SQIVND (reference sequence). V was trimmed by 1 base and J by 0 bases, leaving 10 bases between them. TCRdb keeps only in-frame clones here, not all; method: immunoSEQ multiplex PCR. The data show approximately 120,000 clones, around 89% seen once. This TCR came from a human donor in a cohort sampled during active COVID-19. Input material: peripheral blood. The rearrangement joins TRBV19 to TRBJ2-1; D unresolved. CDR3 sequence (DNA): TGTGCCAGTAGTATAGGGGTTCGACTCTCCTACAATGAGCAGTTCTTC. It translates to CASSIGVRLSYNEQFF.